The TCR beta chain described here comes from a study of molecular identifiers for immune sequencing clone quantification. The CDR3 has 14 amino acids. Germline V gene lookup returns CDR1 ENHRY and CDR2 SYGVKD. V lost 3 bases, J lost 4 bases, and 3 bases stayed unmatched. Each CDR3 protein is one row after TCRdb ran MiXCR on the PCR reads. This sample has just under 650,000 distinct CDR3 sequences, with 15% to 20% found just once. This clonotype has ten or more counts. This chain links TRBV10-3 with TRBJ2-7, with 10 positions matching TRBD2. The sequencing sample was made of naive CD8+ T cells from blood, with Jurkat cell RNA spiked in. As to subset: FACS-sorted CD8+CD4-CCR7+CD45RA+ naive T cells. The TCR originated in a human donor in good health. Some libraries in this study had Jurkat cell RNA spiked in. CDR3: CAISEQREGYEQYF. CDR3 in DNA: TGTGCCATCAGTGAACAGCGGGAGGGGTACGAGCAGTACTTC.